This T cell receptor (beta chain) was obtained from a study of blood T cell repertoires in COVID-19. Background on the study: T cells, B-cell-depleted T cells, or PBMCs provided the cDNA or gDNA that served as material.

The germline V gene has CDR1 SGHAT and CDR2 FQNNGV. V shed 4 bases and J shed 4 bases, with 8 bases lying between them. The CDR3 runs 13 residues. The table came from immunoSEQ multiplex PCR; TCRdb's copy has only in-frame clones and leaves some out. The data show about 250,000 clones, less than 90% seen once. The sample comprised peripheral blood. V and J are TRBV11-2 and TRBJ1-5, with D perhaps matching TRBD1 (5 bases). The receptor was isolated from a woman in her thirties or forties who had recovered from COVID-19. The CDR3 is CASSSDRNQPQHF. Written as DNA, the CDR3 is TGTGCCAGCAGCTCCGACAGAAATCAGCCCCAGCATTTT.